The 32 T cell receptor beta chains below were found in one sample sequenced in a study of blood T cell repertoires in COVID-19. Sequencing used immunoSEQ multiplex PCR; TCRdb keeps in-frame clones, though not all of them. This sample has around 250,000 clones; 70% to 90% occur once, and the top ten carry 4.5% to 5.5%. Source material: peripheral blood. These receptors came from a man aged 50 to 60 with active or convalescent COVID-19.

The rearrangement uses TRBV25-1 and TRBJ2-6; 10 bases match TRBD2. The germline gives CDR1 MGHDK, CDR2 SYGVNS. After removal of 1 base from V and 0 bases from J, the junction contained 0 bases not matched to a gene. This CDR3 is built from 17 residues. The CDR3 loop reads CASSESSGSSGANVLTF. The DNA of the CDR3 is TGTGCCAGCAGTGAATCTAGCGGGAGCTCTGGGGCCAACGTCCTGACTTTC.

V usage is TRBV6-5 and J usage is TRBJ2-2; 7 bases agree with TRBD2. The J segment lost 6 bases and the V segment lost 6 bases, leaving 10 bases of the junction unmatched. Looked up from germline, CDR1 is MNHEY and CDR2 is SVGAGI. The CDR3 extends over 15 amino acids. In DNA form, the CDR3 reads TGTGCCAGCAGGGGGTGGCGGGAGCGGGCCGGGGAGCTGTTTTTT. This gives the protein CASRGWRERAGELFF.

This chain joins TRBV7-2 and TRBJ1-4; D is undetermined. The CDR3 runs to 14 residues. V was cut by 3 bases and J by 5 bases, with 10 bases left in between. Germline CDR1 reads SGHTA; CDR2 reads FQGNSA. The CDR3 protein is CASSFGRVNEKLFF. The CDR3 DNA follows: TGTGCCAGCAGCTTTGGGAGGGTAAATGAAAAACTGTTTTTT.

V and J are TRBV4-2 and TRBJ2-1, with 8 bases aligning to TRBD1. CDR3 size: 15 residues. After removal of 0 bases from V and 8 bases from J, the junction contained 6 bases not matched to a gene. The germline V gene encodes CDR1 LGHNA and CDR2 YNFKEQ. Here the CDR3 DNA reads TGTGCCAGCAGCCAAGATGACAGGGGTTACGATGAGCAGTTCTTC. Protein product: CASSQDDRGYDEQFF.

The chain recombines TRBV2 with TRBJ1-5; D uncertain. The V end lost 4 bases, the J end lost 1 base, and 5 bases lay between the germline ends. Germline CDR1 SNHLY, CDR2 FYNNEI. This CDR3 is 13 amino acids long. The DNA of the CDR3 is TGTGCCAGCAGTGTAATGAGCAATCAGCCCCAGCATTTT. Protein: CASSVMSNQPQHF.

The chain is built from TRBV12-3 or TRBV12-4 and TRBJ2-3; D ambiguous. V was trimmed by 1 base and J by 6 bases, leaving 8 bases between them. The CDR3 is 13 residues long. CDR3 amino acids: CASSLGARDTQYF. CDR3 sequence (DNA): TGTGCCAGCAGTTTAGGAGCGCGGGATACGCAGTATTTT.

This chain links TRBV5-1 with TRBJ2-5; TRBD1 matches at 10 bases. After removal of 3 bases from V and 1 base from J, the junction contained 3 bases not matched to a gene. CDR1 and CDR2 from the germline V gene are SGHRS and YFSETQ. This CDR3 contains 15 residues. The CDR3 loop is CASSYGTGVQETQYF. The DNA of the CDR3 is TGCGCCAGCAGCTACGGGACAGGGGTCCAAGAGACCCAGTACTTC.

The CDR3 spells CASSFFGLGLYEQYF. In DNA, the CDR3 is TGTGCCAGCAGTTTCTTCGGACTGGGACTCTACGAGCAGTACTTC. The rearrangement uses TRBV6-2 or TRBV6-3 and TRBJ2-7; TRBD2 is a possible D gene (6 bases). The CDR3 extends over 15 amino acids. Germline V gene lookup returns CDR1 MNHEY and CDR2 SVGEGT. Trimming cost V 4 bases and J 3 bases, with 16 bases left between them.

This chain links TRBV7-3 with TRBJ2-3; TRBD2 matches 9 bases. This CDR3 is 16 amino acids long. Unmatched junction bases numbered 12, after V lost 5 bases and J lost 6 bases. Per germline, CDR1 SGHTA and CDR2 FQGTGA. CDR3 amino acids: CASSLRAREGHDTQYF. CDR3 DNA: TGTGCCAGCAGCCTAAGGGCGCGGGAGGGCCATGATACGCAGTATTTT.

The V call is TRBV19, the J call TRBJ1-2; D remains ambiguous. CDR1 is LNHDA and CDR2 is SQIVND in the germline V gene (reference sequence). This CDR3 is built from 13 residues. Trimming took 9 bases from V and 5 from J, leaving 16 bases between them. The CDR3 nucleotides are TGTGCCAGCGCACCCACCGGACTATATGGCTACACCTTC. It encodes CASAPTGLYGYTF.

This chain links TRBV7-9 with TRBJ2-2, with D unresolved. V was clipped by 2 bases and J by 5 bases, with 12 bases between them. The CDR3 has 15 residues. CDR1 and CDR2 (germline): SEHNR, FQNEAQ (reference sequence). The CDR3 nucleotides read TGTGCCAGCAGCTTAATGGTCAGCGCTACCGGGGAGCTGTTTTTT. Translation: CASSLMVSATGELFF.

This chain uses TRBV3-1 (or the pseudogene TRBV3-2) with TRBJ2-5; 9 nucleotides align to TRBD2. Germline assignment: CDR1 LGHDT and CDR2 YNNKEL (reference sequence). J was trimmed by 1 base and V by 10 bases; bases with no gene match: 4. The CDR3 covers 13 residues. Here the CDR3 DNA reads TGTGCCACCACGACTAGCGGCCAAGAGACCCAGTACTTC. It encodes CATTTSGQETQYF.

On this clone itself: The same CDR3 also results from other DNA sequences found in this sample. This rearrangement joins TRBV3-1 (or the pseudogene TRBV3-2) to TRBJ2-3, with D unclear. CDR1 and CDR2 (germline): LGHDT, YNNKEL (reference sequence). The CDR3 is 13 amino acids. Trimming shortened V by 4 bases and J by 0 bases, and 5 bases separated the two germline ends. The CDR3 reads CASSPLSTDTQYF. CDR3 in DNA: TGTGCCAGCAGCCCCCTAAGCACAGATACGCAGTATTTT.

This clone was observed a few times. V gene TRBV12-3 or TRBV12-4 combines with J gene TRBJ1-2, with D possibly matching TRBD1 (6 bases). V was clipped by 5 bases and J by 5 bases, with 9 bases between them. The CDR3 runs 12 residues. In nucleotides, the CDR3 is TGTGCCAGCAGTCAGGACAGATATGGCTACACCTTC. Its translation: CASSQDRYGYTF.

In the case of this clone: The same CDR3 is also encoded by other DNA sequences in this sample. V usage is TRBV12-3 or TRBV12-4 and J usage is TRBJ2-7; D ambiguous. V was cut by 6 bases and J by 2 bases, with 8 bases left in between. The CDR3 loop spans 12 amino acids. CDR3 bases: TGTGCCAGCAGCCTGAGAGCCTACGAGCAGTACTTC. Translation: CASSLRAYEQYF.

The J gene is TRBJ1-5, the V gene TRBV28; 11 bases fit TRBD1. Germline V gives CDR1 MDHEN, CDR2 SYDVKM. The CDR3 is 18 residues long. The junction had 14 bases not matched to a gene; V was cut back by 4 bases and J by 6 bases. The CDR3 loop reads CASSSLRDRGVGSQPQHF. CDR3 nucleotide sequence: TGTGCCAGCAGTTCACTCCGGGACAGGGGGGTGGGAAGTCAGCCCCAGCATTTT. The full variable domain, rest sourced from reference TRBV28 and TRBJ1-5, is DVKVTQSSRYLVKRTGEKVFLECVQDMDHENMFWYRQDPGLGLRLIYFSYDVKMKEKGDIPEGYSVSREKKERFSLILESASTNQTSMYLCASSSLRDRGVGSQPQHFGDGTRLSIL.

DNA of the CDR3: TGTGCCAGCAGCTTAGGGGGCGGGGGCACAGATACGCAGTATTTT. Amino acids: CASSLGGGGTDTQYF. The chain employs TRBV7-2 and TRBJ2-3, with D possibly TRBD2 on 6 matching bases. In germline, CDR1 is SGHTA, CDR2 FQGNSA. The ends were cut back, 1 base at V and 1 base at J, with 9 bases in the middle. This CDR3 comprises 15 residues.

V usage is TRBV28 and J usage is TRBJ1-5, with TRBD1 identical over 9 bases. CDR1 is MDHEN, CDR2 SYDVKM, per germline. This CDR3 is built from 15 residues. V gave up 4 bases and J gave up 6 bases; unmatched junction bases: 7. In DNA, the CDR3 is TGTGCCAGCAGTTCCGGGACAGGGTTGCTTCAGCCCCAGCATTTT. This codes for CASSSGTGLLQPQHF.

The chain uses TRBV5-1 and TRBJ1-1, with 9 nucleotides matching TRBD1. Germline-derived CDR1 and CDR2 are SGHRS and YFSETQ. This CDR3 contains 17 residues. Trimming took 0 bases from V and 1 from J; bases not matched to a gene: 7. This CDR3 is CASSLGGTGPKNTEAFF. The CDR3 coding sequence is TGCGCCAGCAGCTTGGGAGGGACAGGGCCCAAGAACACTGAAGCTTTCTTT.

The CDR3 reads CASRAGVWGYGYTF. Here the CDR3 DNA reads TGTGCCAGCAGGGCCGGGGTGTGGGGCTATGGCTACACCTTC. The rearrangement links TRBV6-5 to TRBJ1-2; D call uncertain. Between the trimmed V and J ends, which lost 6 bases and 4 bases, there was a span of 15 bases. The CDR3 is 14 amino acids. The germline CDR1 and CDR2 sequences are MNHEY and SVGAGI.

V usage is TRBV11-2 and J usage is TRBJ2-5, with D possibly TRBD1 on 7 matching bases. Trimming took off 5 bases at V and 4 bases at J, with 26 bases between the two ends. Germline V gene lookup returns CDR1 SGHAT and CDR2 FQNNGV. The CDR3 totals 18 residues. CDR3 loop: CASSRGTTGATRVETQYF. CDR3 coding DNA: TGTGCCAGCAGCCGGGGGACCACAGGGGCGACGAGGGTAGAGACCCAGTACTTC.

This clone has at least ten counts. A read error may account for a junction end that differs from germline. This chain joins TRBV5-6 and TRBJ2-7; D perhaps matches TRBD2 (7 bases). The CDR3 has 12 amino acids. CDR1 is SGHDT, CDR2 YYEEEE, per germline. DNA of the CDR3: TGTGCCAGCAGCTTGGTGCGGGGGCTGGGAAACTTC. It specifies CASSLVRGLGNF.

The chain joins TRBV4-1 to TRBJ2-7, with D possibly TRBD2 on 6 matching bases. V lost 6 bases to trimming and J lost 4 bases, with 16 bases between them. Germline loops: CDR1 MGHRA, CDR2 YSYEKL. The length of the CDR3 is 14 residues. The CDR3 sequence: CASRAGIRGYEQYF. The CDR3 DNA follows: TGCGCCAGCAGGGCGGGAATCCGAGGATACGAGCAGTACTTC.

CDR3 coding DNA: TGTGCCAGCAGCCTAGGACAGGTGAGCTACGAGCAGTACTTC. Protein: CASSLGQVSYEQYF. The V gene is TRBV14, the J gene TRBJ2-7; 7 bases fit TRBD1. Per the germline V gene, CDR1 is SGHDN and CDR2 is FVKESK. The J segment lost 3 bases and the V segment lost 4 bases, leaving 6 bases of the junction unmatched. The CDR3 is made up of 14 amino acids.

This clone has a single count. This chain uses TRBV7-2 with TRBJ2-1, with 9 bases matching TRBD2. V lost 5 bases to trimming and J lost 4 bases; unmatched junction nucleotides: 6. The length of the CDR3 is 15 residues. Per germline, CDR1 SGHTA and CDR2 FQGNSA. The CDR3 sequence is CASSTTSGHYNEQFF. DNA for the CDR3: TGTGCCAGCAGCACTACTAGCGGGCATTACAATGAGCAGTTCTTC.

Concerning this clone itself: A junction end diverges from the germline sequence, so it may reflect a read error. Other DNA sequences in the same sample also yield this CDR3. This rearrangement joins TRBV6-5 to TRBJ2-1, with TRBD2 matching over 10 bases. Looked up from germline, CDR1 is MNHEY and CDR2 is SVGAGI. This CDR3 contains 15 residues. In DNA, the CDR3 is TGCGCCAGCGGAGCTAGCGGGAGTTACGGCAATGAGCAGTTCTTC. This gives the protein CASGASGSYGNEQFF.

This chain's CDR3 is CASLVSGASGDTQYF. The CDR3 region has the DNA TGTGCCAGCCTCGTTAGCGGAGCGTCGGGAGATACGCAGTATTTT. The chain combines TRBV28 with TRBJ2-3; D is possibly TRBD2 (6 bases). Germline assignment: CDR1 MDHEN and CDR2 SYDVKM. V was cut by 8 bases and J by 5 bases, with 20 bases left in between. This CDR3 is built from 15 residues. Together with reference TRBV28 and TRBJ2-3, the CDR3 gives the full variable domain: DVKVTQSSRYLVKRTGEKVFLECVQDMDHENMFWYRQDPGLGLRLIYFSYDVKMKEKGDIPEGYSVSREKKERFSLILESASTNQTSMYLCASLVSGASGDTQYFGPGTRLTVL.

The gene calls are TRBV4-1 and TRBJ2-5, with TRBD1 identical over 8 bases. There are 16 residues in the CDR3. Per germline, CDR1 MGHRA and CDR2 YSYEKL. Unmatched junction bases numbered 8, after V lost 2 bases and J lost 3 bases. For the CDR3, the DNA is TGCGCCAGCAGCCAACCCCCGTCAGGGGGCAAAGAGACCCAGTACTTC. Its translation: CASSQPPSGGKETQYF.

CDR3: CASSLSSVQPQHF. The CDR3 bases are TGTGCCAGCAGTTTATCATCCGTGCAGCCCCAGCATTTT. The gene calls are TRBV27 and TRBJ1-5; D gene unclear. The V gene lost 0 bases and the J gene lost 7 bases, with 7 bases spanning the gap. Germline lookup yields CDR1 MNHEY and CDR2 SMNVEV (reference sequence). This CDR3 has 13 residues.

V gene TRBV19 combines with J gene TRBJ1-5; D possibly corresponds to TRBD1 (5 bases). The germline CDR1 and CDR2 sequences are LNHDA and SQIVND (reference sequence). With 4 bases removed from V and 0 bases from J, the gap between germline ends came to 7 bases. The CDR3 loop spans 14 amino acids. The chain's CDR3 is CASSTTGSNQPQHF. The CDR3 DNA is TGTGCCAGTAGTACCACAGGTAGCAATCAGCCCCAGCATTTT. The complete variable domain, with remaining parts taken from reference TRBV19 and TRBJ1-5, reads DGGITQSPKYLFRKEGQNVTLSCEQNLNHDAMYWYRQDPGQGLRLIYYSQIVNDFQKGDIAEGYSVSREKKESFPLTVTSAQKNPTAFYLCASSTTGSNQPQHFGDGTRLSIL.

The gene calls are TRBV3-1 (or the pseudogene TRBV3-2) and TRBJ1-5; the D gene is possibly TRBD1 (6 bases). V lost 8 bases, J lost 0 bases, and 11 bases lay in between. The CDR3 covers 14 residues. The V gene's germline CDR1 is LGHDT and CDR2 YNNKEL (reference sequence). The CDR3 sequence is CASSQGPSNQPQHF. For the CDR3, the DNA is TGTGCCAGCTCACAGGGACCTAGCAATCAGCCCCAGCATTTT.

The V and J genes are TRBV5-1 and TRBJ2-5, with D perhaps TRBD2 (6 bases). This CDR3 comprises 13 residues. V dropped 2 bases and J dropped 5 bases, with 10 bases sitting between them. Germline V gene sequence: CDR1 SGHRS, CDR2 YFSETQ. The CDR3 here is CASSLRREETQYF. The CDR3 coding sequence is TGCGCCAGCAGCTTACGACGGGAGGAGACCCAGTACTTC.